This passage covers 10 T cell receptor beta chains from one sample sequenced in a study of shared clonotypes between healthy human individuals (dated by TCRdb to between 2020 and 2021). Preparation of the library involved the immunoSEQ multiplex PCR assay. TCRdb's version of the immuneACCESS table is confined to in-frame rearrangements and falls short of the full clone set. An unresolved V gene accounts for under half of the shortfall where checked; the remainder is of unknown origin. This sample gives under 2,500,000 clones in total; approximately 94% of them show up just once. The ten largest clones represent 0.1% to 0.15% of the sample. Sequencing used naive CD4+ T cells sorted from blood. The sample's cell subset or site label is to be understood as: CD45RA+ positively selected. All receptors derive from a man between 18 and 35 years old in good health.

The CDR3 loop is CASSLDPGTYEQYF. Here the CDR3 DNA reads TGTGCCAGCAGCCTTGACCCGGGGACCTACGAGCAGTACTTC. V and J are TRBV5-4 and TRBJ2-7; perhaps TRBD2 as D (5 bases). Germline CDR1 is SGHNT and CDR2 is YYREEE (reference sequence). V lost 4 bases to trimming and J lost 2 bases, with 13 bases between them. This CDR3 has 14 amino acids.

V gene TRBV5-1 combines with J gene TRBJ1-4, with 7 bases matching TRBD1. Germline lookup yields CDR1 SGHRS and CDR2 YFSETQ. Trimming took 4 bases from V and 5 from J; bases not matched to a gene: 8. This CDR3 region has 15 residues. For the CDR3, the DNA is TGCGCCAGCAGCCCCCGGACAGGAGAAAATGAAAAACTGTTTTTT. This encodes CASSPRTGENEKLFF. Based on the CDR3 plus reference TRBV5-1 and TRBJ1-4, the full variable domain is KAGVTQTPRYLIKTRGQQVTLSCSPISGHRSVSWYQQTPGQGLQFLFEYFSETQRNKGNFPGRFSGRQFSNSRSEMNVSTLELGDSALYLCASSPRTGENEKLFFGSGTQLSVL.

The rearrangement links TRBV9 to TRBJ2-7; 8 bases fit TRBD1. There are 13 residues in the CDR3. Looked up from germline, CDR1 is SGDLS and CDR2 is YYNGEE. V shed 4 bases and J 7 bases; nucleotides not matched to a gene: 7. This CDR3 is CASSQTGVGEQYF. The DNA for the CDR3 is TGTGCCAGCAGCCAGACAGGGGTGGGGGAGCAGTACTTC.

This chain connects TRBV2 to TRBJ2-2, with 9 bases matching TRBD1. The ends lost 8 bases at V and 6 bases at J; junction bases unmatched: 16. CDR1 SNHLY and CDR2 FYNNEI come from the germline V gene. The CDR3 is 17 residues long. CDR3 DNA: TGTGCCAGCCGACGTTTGGGTGGGACAGGGTTACCCGGGGAGCTGTTTTTT. Encoded protein: CASRRLGGTGLPGELFF.

The rearrangement links TRBV5-1 to TRBJ2-5, with D hard to call. Trimming cost V 2 bases and J 0 bases, with 5 bases left between them. Germline V gene lookup returns CDR1 SGHRS and CDR2 YFSETQ. The CDR3 totals 13 residues. CDR3 in DNA: TGCGCCAGCAGCTTCTGGTACCAAGAGACCCAGTACTTC. This encodes CASSFWYQETQYF.

This chain connects TRBV10-3 to TRBJ1-6; D is perhaps TRBD1 (5 bases). This CDR3 comprises 14 residues. CDR1 ENHRY and CDR2 SYGVKD come from the germline V gene. V gave up 4 bases and J gave up 7 bases, with 11 bases separating them. Here the CDR3 DNA reads TGTGCCATCAGTGTAGGGGCAGAGAATTCACCCCTCCACTTT. This codes for CAISVGAENSPLHF.

The J gene is TRBJ2-6, the V gene TRBV13, with D perhaps being TRBD1 or TRBD2 (5 bases each). Germline V gives CDR1 PRHDT, CDR2 FYEKMQ (reference sequence). This CDR3 contains 19 residues. V was clipped by 2 bases and J by 0 bases, with 17 bases between them. The CDR3 sequence is CASSLFGVGGFSGANVLTF. DNA of the CDR3: TGTGCCAGCAGCTTATTTGGAGTTGGGGGTTTCTCTGGGGCCAACGTCCTGACTTTC.

V is TRBV7-9 and J is TRBJ2-1; TRBD1 might be the D (6 bases). The V and J ends lost 5 bases and 6 bases respectively, with 14 bases between them. There are 14 residues in the CDR3. CDR1 and CDR2 (germline): SEHNR, FQNEAQ (reference sequence). CDR3 sequence: CASSPWGLINEQFF. The CDR3 region has the DNA TGTGCCAGCAGCCCCTGGGGGCTTATCAATGAGCAGTTCTTC. The variable domain in full, completed from reference TRBV7-9 and TRBJ2-1, reads DTGVSQNPRHKITKRGQNVTFRCDPISEHNRLYWYRQTLGQGPEFLTYFQNEAQLEKSRLLSDRFSAERPKGSFSTLEIQRTEQGDSAMYLCASSPWGLINEQFFGPGTRLTVL.

The chain links TRBV5-1 to TRBJ1-6, with 8 bases identical to TRBD1. V dropped 1 base and J dropped 4; count of bases not matched to a gene: 7. Germline CDR1 reads SGHRS; CDR2 reads YFSETQ. CDR3 size: 17 residues. The CDR3 nucleotides read TGCGCCAGCAGCTTGTGGACAGGGCGTTCATATAATTCACCCCTCCACTTT. Its translation: CASSLWTGRSYNSPLHF. Variable domain in full (rest from reference TRBV5-1 and TRBJ1-6): KAGVTQTPRYLIKTRGQQVTLSCSPISGHRSVSWYQQTPGQGLQFLFEYFSETQRNKGNFPGRFSGRQFSNSRSEMNVSTLELGDSALYLCASSLWTGRSYNSPLHFGNGTRLTVT.

This clone was seen just once. The same CDR3 can be traced to other DNA sequences in this sample. V and J are TRBV5-1 and TRBJ2-7; 11 bases match TRBD2. This CDR3 is 15 amino acids long. Germline CDR1 is SGHRS and CDR2 is YFSETQ. Losses at the gene ends were 0 bases for V and 4 bases for J; bases not matched to a gene: 3. The chain's CDR3 is CASSLVAGGSYEQYF. DNA of the CDR3: TGCGCCAGCAGCTTGGTAGCGGGAGGGAGTTACGAGCAGTACTTC.